Listed below are T cell receptor beta chains from one sample, sequenced in a study of control samples from healthy donors and cancer patients. The method was immunoSEQ multiplex PCR; TCRdb's version includes in-frame clones alone and lacks a portion of them. Here the sample spans around 50,000 clones, 95% to 97% being singletons. The sample was blood. The receptors originated from a woman aged 25 to 39 in good health. CDR3s include the opening cysteine and the closing phenylalanine or tryptophan. Fields, in order: D gene, V gene, J gene, CDR3 DNA, CDR3 protein. A D gene is named only where the DNA matches it firmly.

D gene: TRBD1; V gene: TRBV6-2/TRBV6-3; J gene: TRBJ1-1; CDR3 DNA: TGTGCCAGCAGTTACCAGGGACAGTCGAACACTGAAGCTTTCTTT; CDR3 protein: CASSYQGQSNTEAFF
D gene: NA; V gene: TRBV7-9; J gene: TRBJ2-1; CDR3 DNA: TGTGCCAGCAGCCCCCTGGGGGACTACAATGAGCAGTTCTTC; CDR3 protein: CASSPLGDYNEQFF
D gene: TRBD1; V gene: TRBV27; J gene: TRBJ2-2; CDR3 DNA: TGTGCCAGCAGTCAAGCTAACAGGGGGGCTGAGGGCGGGGAGCTGTTTTTT; CDR3 protein: CASSQANRGAEGGELFF
D gene: NA; V gene: TRBV28; J gene: TRBJ1-6; CDR3 DNA: TGTGCCAGCAGAAACATAGCACCCCTCCACTTT; CDR3 protein: CASRNIAPLHF
D gene: NA; V gene: TRBV29-1; J gene: TRBJ1-4; CDR3 DNA: TGCAGCGTTGAAGATCCAGGGGAAACTAATGAAAAACTGTTTTTT; CDR3 protein: CSVEDPGETNEKLFF
D gene: TRBD1; V gene: TRBV5-4; J gene: TRBJ2-1; CDR3 DNA: TGTGCCAGCCGAGACAGGGGGCGGAATGAGCAGTTCTTC; CDR3 protein: CASRDRGRNEQFF
D gene: NA; V gene: TRBV5-4; J gene: TRBJ1-1; CDR3 DNA: TGTGCCAGCAGCTTGGGGCAGAGGAACACTGAAGCTTTCTTT; CDR3 protein: CASSLGQRNTEAFF
D gene: NA; V gene: TRBV11-2; J gene: TRBJ2-1; CDR3 DNA: TGTGCCAGCAGATACTGGGGGAATGAGCAGTTCTTC; CDR3 protein: CASRYWGNEQFF
D gene: NA; V gene: TRBV30; J gene: TRBJ2-3; CDR3 DNA: TGTGCCTGGAGCAAGGCTTATAGGGGCACAGATACGCAGTATTTT; CDR3 protein: CAWSKAYRGTDTQYF
D gene: NA; V gene: TRBV27; J gene: TRBJ1-5; CDR3 DNA: TGTGCCAGCAGGAGGCAAACGAATCAGCCCCAGCATTTT; CDR3 protein: CASRRQTNQPQHF
D gene: NA; V gene: TRBV18; J gene: TRBJ2-5; CDR3 DNA: TGTGCCAGCTCACCCTACAACTCGGGGGTCCAAGAGACCCAGTACTTC; CDR3 protein: CASSPYNSGVQETQYF
D gene: NA; V gene: TRBV4-1; J gene: TRBJ2-7; CDR3 DNA: TGCGCCAGCAGCCAAGTCAGATCACAGGGAAGCCACTACGAGCAGTACTTC; CDR3 protein: CASSQVRSQGSHYEQYF